The 23 T cell receptor beta chains given below trace back to one sample, sequenced in a study of shared clonotypes between healthy human individuals (TCRdb year 2020). Libraries were constructed by the immunoSEQ multiplex PCR assay. TCRdb re-hosts the immuneACCESS table, in-frame sequences only. Its copies lack some clones; in the studies checked, an unresolved V gene accounts for under half of them, and the cause for the rest is not known. The sample contains 2,500,000 or so clones, 80% to 95% of them found a single time. The top ten clonotypes cover more than 0.35% of the sample. Sequenced sample: naive CD4+ T cells from PBMCs. This specimen's cell subset or site label, per the study, means: CD45RA+ positively selected. These receptors originate from a man aged 18 to 29 in good health. Some clones in this sample may be carry-over from other donors' samples.

The chain is built from TRBV27 and TRBJ2-2; tentative D call: TRBD2 (5 bases). CDR3 length equals 13 residues. Germline lookup yields CDR1 MNHEY and CDR2 SMNVEV (reference sequence). Trimming removed 5 bases at V and 1 base at J, with 5 bases between. The CDR3 sequence: CASSGLNTGELFF. CDR3 in DNA: TGTGCCAGCAGTGGACTGAACACCGGGGAGCTGTTTTTT.

The rearrangement joins TRBV27 to TRBJ2-7; 12 bases are a match to TRBD2. The germline V gene has CDR1 MNHEY and CDR2 SMNVEV (reference sequence). CDR3 length: 14 residues. J was trimmed by 6 bases and V by 5 bases; bases with no gene match: 5. In DNA, the CDR3 is TGTGCCAGCAGTGCGATACTAGCGGGAGGCGAGCAGTACTTC. Protein: CASSAILAGGEQYF.

Here the CDR3 DNA reads TGTGCCAGCAGTTACGGACAGATCAATGGCTACACCTTC. It specifies CASSYGQINGYTF. This chain uses TRBV28 with TRBJ1-2; D might be TRBD1 (6 bases). Trimming shortened V by 4 bases and J by 6 bases, and 12 bases separated the two germline ends. This CDR3 spans 13 amino acids. The V gene's germline CDR1 is MDHEN and CDR2 SYDVKM.

The chain couples TRBV11-2 to TRBJ2-3; TRBD1 matches at 7 bases. The CDR3 sequence is 15 residues long. Germline V CDR1 and CDR2: SGHAT, FQNNGV. Germline trimming cut 9 bases from V and 0 bases from J; bases unmatched to any gene: 9. The chain's CDR3 is CASDLGGFSTDTQYF. DNA of the CDR3: TGTGCCAGTGACCTAGGGGGCTTTAGCACAGATACGCAGTATTTT. Filled out from reference TRBV11-2 and TRBJ2-3, the complete variable domain reads EAGVAQSPRYKIIEKRQSVAFWCNPISGHATLYWYQQILGQGPKLLIQFQNNGVVDDSQLPKDRFSAERLKGVDSTLKIQPAKLEDSAVYLCASDLGGFSTDTQYFGPGTRLTVL.

V and J are TRBV6-1 and TRBJ2-6; TRBD1 matches 9 bases. This CDR3 has 18 residues. Trimming removed 3 bases from V and 2 bases from J; junction bases left unmatched: 8. Germline CDR1 and CDR2: MNHNS and SASEGT. The CDR3 DNA sequence: TGTGCCAGCAGTGAGAGGGGACAGGGTAAACCTGGGGCCAACGTCCTGACTTTC. As protein: CASSERGQGKPGANVLTF.

V usage is TRBV15 and J usage is TRBJ1-4; D gene unclear. This CDR3 region has 12 residues. Germline CDR1 reads LNHNV; CDR2 reads YYDKDF (reference sequence). The V gene lost 0 bases and the J gene lost 14 bases, with 10 bases spanning the gap. CDR3 sequence reads: CATSRDVTDLFF. The CDR3 DNA follows: TGTGCCACCAGCAGAGACGTTACAGACCTGTTTTTT. Full variable domain (missing parts from reference TRBV15 and TRBJ1-4): DAMVIQNPRYQVTQFGKPVTLSCSQTLNHNVMYWYQQKSSQAPKLLFHYYDKDFNNEADTPDNFQSRRPNTSFCFLDIRSPGLGDTAMYLCATSRDVTDLFFGSGTQLSVL.

This rearrangement joins TRBV29-1 to TRBJ2-5, with D perhaps matching TRBD1 (6 bases). The DNA end lines up better with TRBJ2-7; the J call may be wrong. The CDR3 has 11 residues. Per germline, CDR1 SQVTM and CDR2 ANQGSEA. Written as DNA, the CDR3 is TGCAGCGTTGTAAGGGGGTACGAGCAGTACTTC. The encoded protein is CSVVRGYEQYF.

About this clone itself: This specimen includes other DNA sequences encoding the same CDR3. The chain recombines TRBV6-5 with TRBJ1-2, with 7 bases lining up with TRBD1. The CDR3 extends over 13 amino acids. CDR1 and CDR2 (germline): MNHEY, SVGAGI. V shed 6 bases and J 3 bases; nucleotides not matched to a gene: 4. CDR3 sequence (DNA): TGTGCCAGCAGACCGGGGACAGACTATGGCTACACCTTC. Protein sequence: CASRPGTDYGYTF.

This clone appeared a few times. The chain combines TRBV7-8 with TRBJ2-5; D unclear. This CDR3 spans 12 amino acids. Trimming left V 5 bases short and J 8 bases short, with 12 bases between. The germline CDR1 and CDR2 sequences are SGHVS and FQNEAQ. CDR3 in DNA: TGTGCCAGCAGCCGAGACCGGGCTACCCAGTACTTC. Amino acid sequence: CASSRDRATQYF.

The chain is built from TRBV7-9 and TRBJ1-6; 8 bases fit TRBD1. Germline V gene lookup returns CDR1 SEHNR and CDR2 FQNEAQ (reference sequence). CDR3 length: 17 amino acids. J gave up 7 bases and V 5 bases, and 13 bases lay outside the gene matches. In nucleotides, the CDR3 is TGTGCCAGCAGCCAATCCGCAGGGGGCGCAAGGAATTCACCCCTCCACTTT. Translated, it gives CASSQSAGGARNSPLHF.

The V and J genes are TRBV28 and TRBJ1-4, with D perhaps TRBD1 (5 bases). This CDR3 is built from 17 residues. CDR1 and CDR2 from the germline V gene are MDHEN and SYDVKM. Trimming pared 4 bases from V and 2 bases from J, leaving 17 bases between. CDR3 sequence: CASSSPIGTVTNEKLFF. CDR3 coding DNA: TGTGCCAGCAGTTCCCCCATCGGGACGGTTACTAATGAAAAACTGTTTTTT.

This rearrangement joins TRBV15 to TRBJ1-4; D unresolved. Trimming left V 1 base short and J 3 bases short, with 12 bases between. Germline loops: CDR1 LNHNV, CDR2 YYDKDF (reference sequence). The CDR3 spans 16 residues. CDR3 bases: TGTGCCACCAGCAGAGGGGGTAGTGTTTCTAATGAAAAACTGTTTTTT. This sequence encodes CATSRGGSVSNEKLFF.

The J gene is TRBJ2-1, the V gene TRBV27, with 11 bases identical to TRBD1. CDR3 length equals 18 residues. The ends lost 6 bases at V and 8 bases at J; junction bases unmatched: 18. From germline, CDR1 is MNHEY and CDR2 SMNVEV (reference sequence). CDR3 loop: CASRSWTGGGGTSHEQFF. The CDR3 coding sequence is TGTGCCAGCAGATCCTGGACAGGGGGCGGGGGGACTAGTCATGAGCAGTTCTTC.

The J gene is TRBJ2-1, the V gene TRBV7-3; 8 bases fit TRBD2. Germline CDR1 SGHTA, CDR2 FQGTGA. Germline trimming cut 5 bases from V and 7 bases from J; bases unmatched to any gene: 7. The CDR3 is made up of 14 amino acids. The CDR3 DNA reads as TGTGCCAGCAGCGTCAATAGCGGGGATAATGAGCAGTTCTTC. Its protein product is CASSVNSGDNEQFF.

This chain links TRBV30 with TRBJ2-1; TRBD2 matches at 11 bases. Trimming at V came to 4 bases and at J to 7 bases, leaving 9 bases not matched to a gene. The CDR3 covers 15 residues. The germline V gene has CDR1 GTSNPN and CDR2 SVGIG (reference sequence). CDR3: CAWNTGLAGYNEQFF. Here the CDR3 DNA reads TGTGCCTGGAACACCGGACTAGCGGGCTATAATGAGCAGTTCTTC.

This chain connects TRBV27 to TRBJ2-7; tentative D call: TRBD2 (6 bases). Deletions cut 3 bases from V and 2 bases from J, with 17 bases between. Germline V gene sequence: CDR1 MNHEY, CDR2 SMNVEV (reference sequence). This CDR3 has 16 amino acids. CDR3 sequence: CASSFPPREITYEQYF. The CDR3, as DNA: TGTGCCAGCAGTTTCCCCCCCCGGGAGATCACCTACGAGCAGTACTTC.

This chain links TRBV18 with TRBJ2-5; D call uncertain. Trimming left V 5 bases short and J 1 base short, with 8 bases between. This CDR3 is 13 amino acids long. Germline CDR1 KGHSH, CDR2 LQKENI. This CDR3 is CASSVGFQETQYF. CDR3 sequence (DNA): TGTGCCAGCTCAGTGGGCTTCCAAGAGACCCAGTACTTC.

The gene calls are TRBV6-6 and TRBJ1-4; no clear D gene. With 0 bases removed from V and 5 bases from J, the gap between germline ends came to 10 bases. The CDR3 is 15 amino acids. In germline, CDR1 is MNHNY, CDR2 SVGAGI (reference sequence). The CDR3 region has the DNA TGTGCCAGCAGTTACTCTTCGGCTTTCAATGAAAAACTGTTTTTT. It encodes CASSYSSAFNEKLFF.

The V and J genes are TRBV27 and TRBJ2-7; 8 bases map to TRBD1. The V segment lost 6 bases and the J segment 2 bases; nucleotides outside the gene matches: 9. Germline loops: CDR1 MNHEY, CDR2 SMNVEV (reference sequence). The CDR3 totals 15 residues. The CDR3 bases are TGTGCCAGCAGAGCCCCCGGACAGGGTGCCTACGAGCAGTACTTC. This encodes CASRAPGQGAYEQYF.

This clone was detected once. V and J are TRBV4-1 and TRBJ2-2; 8 bases match TRBD2. The CDR3 has 18 amino acids. After removal of 2 bases from V and 5 bases from J, the junction contained 13 bases not matched to a gene. Germline lookup yields CDR1 MGHRA and CDR2 YSYEKL. CDR3 amino acids: CASSQSDAGGVWTGELFF. For the CDR3, the DNA is TGCGCCAGCAGCCAAAGTGACGCGGGGGGTGTATGGACCGGGGAGCTGTTTTTT.

The chain is built from TRBV11-2 and TRBJ2-1; 8 nucleotides line up with TRBD2. The CDR3 is 16 residues long. V shed 2 bases, J shed 1 base, and the junction held 4 bases outside the gene matches. Germline assignment: CDR1 SGHAT and CDR2 FQNNGV. The CDR3 reads CASSLSSGVSYNEQFF. In nucleotides, the CDR3 is TGTGCCAGCAGCTTAAGTAGCGGGGTATCCTACAATGAGCAGTTCTTC.

In DNA form, the CDR3 reads TGTGCCAGCAGCTTCCCCTCGTGGCGGGGAGATAGGTGGCACAATGAGCAGTTCTTC. Amino acids: CASSFPSWRGDRWHNEQFF. The V gene is TRBV7-9, the J gene TRBJ2-1; TRBD2 might be the D (6 bases). In germline, CDR1 is SEHNR, CDR2 FQNEAQ (reference sequence). The V gene lost 3 bases and the J gene lost 5 bases, with 26 bases spanning the gap. The CDR3 loop spans 19 amino acids.

Of note for this clone: The same CDR3 also results from other DNA sequences found in this sample. The chain carries TRBV2 and TRBJ2-3; 8 bases align to TRBD1. The CDR3 has 12 residues. Germline V gives CDR1 SNHLY, CDR2 FYNNEI. V gave up 6 bases and J gave up 6 bases; unmatched junction bases: 2. The CDR3 here is CASRDRGDTQYF. The CDR3 DNA reads as TGTGCCAGCAGAGACAGGGGTGATACGCAGTATTTT.